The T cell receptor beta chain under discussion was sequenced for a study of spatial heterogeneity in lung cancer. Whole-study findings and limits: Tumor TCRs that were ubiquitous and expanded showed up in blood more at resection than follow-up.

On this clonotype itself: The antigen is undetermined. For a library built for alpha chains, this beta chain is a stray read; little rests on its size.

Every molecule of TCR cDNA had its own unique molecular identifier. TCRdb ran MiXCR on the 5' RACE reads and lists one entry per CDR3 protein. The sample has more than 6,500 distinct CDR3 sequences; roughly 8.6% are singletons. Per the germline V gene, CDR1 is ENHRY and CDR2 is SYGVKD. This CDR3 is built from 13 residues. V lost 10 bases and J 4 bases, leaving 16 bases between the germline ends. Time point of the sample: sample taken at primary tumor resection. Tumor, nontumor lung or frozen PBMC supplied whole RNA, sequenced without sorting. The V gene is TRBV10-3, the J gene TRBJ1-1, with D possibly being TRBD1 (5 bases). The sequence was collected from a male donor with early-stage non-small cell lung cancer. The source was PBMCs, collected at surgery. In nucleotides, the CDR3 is TGTGCCACCTCCAGGGAAGGTGGCACTGAAGCTTTCTTT. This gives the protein CATSREGGTEAFF.